This entry features one T cell receptor (beta chain) sequence. These data belong to a study of blood T cell repertoires in COVID-19. Study as a whole: From the United States, Italy and Spain came samples of acute and convalescent COVID-19.

V lost 5 bases and J 3 bases, leaving 11 bases between the germline ends. Germline CDR1 and CDR2: LNHNV and YYDKDF (reference sequence). The CDR3 is 13 amino acids. In the original analysis: Quantification of nucleated cells was approximated via reference gene primer amplification. Using immunoSEQ multiplex PCR, the repertoire was profiled, and TCRdb retains in-frame clones only, with some absent. D and trimming were read from the DNA, whereas the V and J calls and clone size are those reported in that table. The sample records 25,000 to 30,000 clones, roughly 84% being singletons. The rearrangement joins TRBV15 to TRBJ2-7, with TRBD1 as a possible D gene (6 bases). The sequenced sample was peripheral blood. The receptor's source is a human donor in a cohort sampled during active COVID-19. The donor label of this sample is uncertain. Written as DNA, the CDR3 is TGTGCCACCAGCCCCAGGGGTATCTACGAGCAGTACTTC. Amino acid sequence: CATSPRGIYEQYF.